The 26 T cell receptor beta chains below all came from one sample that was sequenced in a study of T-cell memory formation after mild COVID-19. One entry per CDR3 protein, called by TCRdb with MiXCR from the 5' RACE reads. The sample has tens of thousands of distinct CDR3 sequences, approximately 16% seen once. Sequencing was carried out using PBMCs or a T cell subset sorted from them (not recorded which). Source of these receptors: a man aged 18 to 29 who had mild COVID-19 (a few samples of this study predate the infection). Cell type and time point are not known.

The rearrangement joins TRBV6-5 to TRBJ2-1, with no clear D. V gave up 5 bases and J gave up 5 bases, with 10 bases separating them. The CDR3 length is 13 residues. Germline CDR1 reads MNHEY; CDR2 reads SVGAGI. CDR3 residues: CASSANSNNEQFF. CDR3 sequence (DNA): TGTGCCAGCAGTGCTAACAGCAACAATGAGCAGTTCTTC.

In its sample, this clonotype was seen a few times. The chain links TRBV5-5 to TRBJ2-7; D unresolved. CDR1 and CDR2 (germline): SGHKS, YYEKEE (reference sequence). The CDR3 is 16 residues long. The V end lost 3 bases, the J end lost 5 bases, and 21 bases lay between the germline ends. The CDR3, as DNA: TGTGCCAGCAGCTCAAACGGACGGCCGATCCTGGACGAGCAGTACTTC. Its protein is CASSSNGRPILDEQYF.

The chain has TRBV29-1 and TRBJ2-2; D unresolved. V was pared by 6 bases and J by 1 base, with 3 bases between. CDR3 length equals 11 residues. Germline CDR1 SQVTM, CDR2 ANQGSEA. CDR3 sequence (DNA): TGCAGCGTCGTGAACACCGGGGAGCTGTTTTTT. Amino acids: CSVVNTGELFF.

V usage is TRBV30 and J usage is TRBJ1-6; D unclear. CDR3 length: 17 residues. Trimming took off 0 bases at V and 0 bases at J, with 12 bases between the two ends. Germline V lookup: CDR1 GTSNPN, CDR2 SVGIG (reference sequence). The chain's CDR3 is CAWSVEKTGSYNSPLHF. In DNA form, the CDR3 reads TGTGCCTGGAGTGTGGAGAAAACGGGCTCCTATAATTCACCCCTCCACTTT.

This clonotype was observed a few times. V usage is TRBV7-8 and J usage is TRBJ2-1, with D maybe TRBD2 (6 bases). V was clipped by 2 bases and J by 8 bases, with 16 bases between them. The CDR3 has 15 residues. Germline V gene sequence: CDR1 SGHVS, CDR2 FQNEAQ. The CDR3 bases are TGTGCCAGCAGCTTAAGACTAGGTAGTCGCGATGAGCAGTTCTTC. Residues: CASSLRLGSRDEQFF.

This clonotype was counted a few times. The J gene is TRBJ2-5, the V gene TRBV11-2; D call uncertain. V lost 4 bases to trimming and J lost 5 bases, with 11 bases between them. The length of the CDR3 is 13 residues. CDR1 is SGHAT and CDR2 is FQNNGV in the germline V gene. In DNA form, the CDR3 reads TGTGCCAGCAGCTCCTTACCTACGGAGACCCAGTACTTC. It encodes CASSSLPTETQYF.

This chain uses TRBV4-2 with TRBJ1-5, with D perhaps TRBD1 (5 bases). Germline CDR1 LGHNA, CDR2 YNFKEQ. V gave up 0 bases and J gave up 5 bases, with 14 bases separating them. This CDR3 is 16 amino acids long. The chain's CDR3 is CASSQEWGRADQPQHF. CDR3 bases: TGTGCCAGCAGCCAAGAATGGGGCAGGGCCGATCAGCCCCAGCATTTT.

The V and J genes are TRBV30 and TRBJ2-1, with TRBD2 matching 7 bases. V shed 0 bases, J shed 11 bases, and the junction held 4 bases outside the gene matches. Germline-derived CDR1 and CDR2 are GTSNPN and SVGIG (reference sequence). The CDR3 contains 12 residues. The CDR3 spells CAWSVGGSKQFF. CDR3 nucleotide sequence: TGTGCCTGGAGTGTGGGAGGGAGTAAGCAGTTCTTC.

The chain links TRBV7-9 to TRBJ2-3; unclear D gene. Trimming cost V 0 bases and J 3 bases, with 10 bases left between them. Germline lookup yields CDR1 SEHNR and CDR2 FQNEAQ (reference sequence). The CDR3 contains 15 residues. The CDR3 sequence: CASSLAVTRTDTQYF. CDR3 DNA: TGTGCCAGCAGCTTAGCGGTCACACGGACAGATACGCAGTATTTT.

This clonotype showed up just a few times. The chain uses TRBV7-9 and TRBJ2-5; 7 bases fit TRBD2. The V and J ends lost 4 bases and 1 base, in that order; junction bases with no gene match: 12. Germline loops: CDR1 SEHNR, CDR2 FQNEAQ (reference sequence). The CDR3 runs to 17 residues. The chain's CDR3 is CASSSGGGYGLQETQYF. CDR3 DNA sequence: TGTGCCAGCAGCTCCGGCGGGGGATATGGCCTCCAAGAGACCCAGTACTTC.

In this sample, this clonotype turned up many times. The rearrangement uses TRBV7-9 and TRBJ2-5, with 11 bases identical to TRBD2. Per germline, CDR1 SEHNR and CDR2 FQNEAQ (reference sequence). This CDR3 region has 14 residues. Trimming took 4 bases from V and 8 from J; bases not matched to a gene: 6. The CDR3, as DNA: TGTGCCAGCAGCTCGGGACTAGCGGAGGGAACCCAGTACTTC. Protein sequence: CASSSGLAEGTQYF. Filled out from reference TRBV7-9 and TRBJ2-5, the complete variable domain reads DTGVSQNPRHKITKRGQNVTFRCDPISEHNRLYWYRQTLGQGPEFLTYFQNEAQLEKSRLLSDRFSAERPKGSFSTLEIQRTEQGDSAMYLCASSSGLAEGTQYFGPGTRLLVL.

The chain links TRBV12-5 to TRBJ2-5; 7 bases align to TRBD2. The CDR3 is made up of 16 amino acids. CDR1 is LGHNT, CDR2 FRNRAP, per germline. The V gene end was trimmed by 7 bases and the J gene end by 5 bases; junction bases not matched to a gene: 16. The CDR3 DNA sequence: TGTGCTAGTGCCCCGGGAGCGGGGCCTGGGGCGGAGACCCAGTACTTC. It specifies CASAPGAGPGAETQYF.

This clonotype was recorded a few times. Here the CDR3 DNA reads TGCGCCAGCAGCCAAGACTGGGGGGCGAATAATTCACCCCTCCACTTT. As protein: CASSQDWGANNSPLHF. This chain links TRBV4-3 with TRBJ1-6, with D tentatively TRBD1 (6 bases). V dropped 0 bases and J dropped 5 bases, with 11 bases sitting between them. Germline V gene data show CDR1 as LGHNA and CDR2 as YSLEER. CDR3 size: 16 residues.

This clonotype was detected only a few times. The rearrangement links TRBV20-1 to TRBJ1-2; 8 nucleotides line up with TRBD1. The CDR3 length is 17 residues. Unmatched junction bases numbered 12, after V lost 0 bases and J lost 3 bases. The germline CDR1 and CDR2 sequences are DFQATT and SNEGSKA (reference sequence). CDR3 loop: CSARDRVGDRTDYGYTF. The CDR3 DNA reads TGCAGTGCTAGAGATCGGGTGGGGGACAGGACAGACTATGGCTACACCTTC.

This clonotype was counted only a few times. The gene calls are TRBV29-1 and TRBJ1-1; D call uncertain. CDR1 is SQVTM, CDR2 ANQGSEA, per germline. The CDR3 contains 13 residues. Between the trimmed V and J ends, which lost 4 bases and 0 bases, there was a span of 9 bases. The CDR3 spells CSVVIGLNTEAFF. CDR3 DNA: TGCAGCGTTGTAATAGGACTGAACACTGAAGCTTTCTTT.

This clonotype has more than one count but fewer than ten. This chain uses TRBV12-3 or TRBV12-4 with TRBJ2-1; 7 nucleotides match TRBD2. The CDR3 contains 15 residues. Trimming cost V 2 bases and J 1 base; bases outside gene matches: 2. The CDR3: CASSLSGGSYNEQFF. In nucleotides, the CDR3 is TGTGCCAGCAGTTTATCCGGGGGGTCCTACAATGAGCAGTTCTTC.

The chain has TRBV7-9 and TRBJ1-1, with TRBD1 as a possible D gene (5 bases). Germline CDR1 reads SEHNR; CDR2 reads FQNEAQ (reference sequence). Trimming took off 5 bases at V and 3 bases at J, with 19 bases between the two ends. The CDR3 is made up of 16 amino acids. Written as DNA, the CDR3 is TGTGCCAGCAGCCTGGGGACCGGAGAGGGAGACACTGAAGCTTTCTTT. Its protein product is CASSLGTGEGDTEAFF.

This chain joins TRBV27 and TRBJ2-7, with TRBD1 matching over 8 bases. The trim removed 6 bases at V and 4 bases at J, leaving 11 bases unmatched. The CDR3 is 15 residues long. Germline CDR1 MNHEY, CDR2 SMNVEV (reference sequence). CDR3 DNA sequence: TGTGCCAGCAGCCGTTCATCAGGGGGCGTTTACGAGCAGTACGTC. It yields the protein CASSRSSGGVYEQYV.

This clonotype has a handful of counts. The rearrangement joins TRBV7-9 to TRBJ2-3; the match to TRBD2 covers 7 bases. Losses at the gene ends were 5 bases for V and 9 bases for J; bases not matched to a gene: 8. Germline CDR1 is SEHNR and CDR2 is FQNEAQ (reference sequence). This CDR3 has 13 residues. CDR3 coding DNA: TGTGCCAGCAGCGCCCGGGACTACCGGACGCAGTATTTT. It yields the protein CASSARDYRTQYF.

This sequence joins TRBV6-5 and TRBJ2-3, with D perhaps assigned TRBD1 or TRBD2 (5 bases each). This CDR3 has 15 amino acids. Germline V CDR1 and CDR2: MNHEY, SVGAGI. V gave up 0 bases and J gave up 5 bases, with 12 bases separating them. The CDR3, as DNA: TGTGCCAGCAGTTACTCGGGGGAAGGGAGAGATACGCAGTATTTT. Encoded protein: CASSYSGEGRDTQYF.

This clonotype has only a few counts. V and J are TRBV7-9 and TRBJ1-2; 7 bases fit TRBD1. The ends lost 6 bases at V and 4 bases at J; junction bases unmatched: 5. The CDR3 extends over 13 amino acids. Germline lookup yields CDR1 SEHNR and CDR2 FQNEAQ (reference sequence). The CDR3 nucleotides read TGTGCCAGCAGACTAGAGGGGGCCTATGGCTACACCTTC. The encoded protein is CASRLEGAYGYTF.

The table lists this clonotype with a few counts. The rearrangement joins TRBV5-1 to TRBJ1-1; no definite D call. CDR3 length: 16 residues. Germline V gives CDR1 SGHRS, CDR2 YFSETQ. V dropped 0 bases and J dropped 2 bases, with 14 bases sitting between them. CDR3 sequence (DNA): TGCGCCAGCAGCTTGGCCCTGGGCAGAGCTAACACTGAAGCTTTCTTT. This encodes CASSLALGRANTEAFF.

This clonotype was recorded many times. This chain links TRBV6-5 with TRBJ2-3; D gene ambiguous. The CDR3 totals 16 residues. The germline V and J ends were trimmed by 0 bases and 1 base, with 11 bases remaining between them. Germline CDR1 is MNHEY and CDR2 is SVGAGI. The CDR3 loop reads CASSYSRRGRTDTQYF. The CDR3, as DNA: TGTGCCAGCAGTTACTCCAGACGTGGTCGCACAGATACGCAGTATTTT.

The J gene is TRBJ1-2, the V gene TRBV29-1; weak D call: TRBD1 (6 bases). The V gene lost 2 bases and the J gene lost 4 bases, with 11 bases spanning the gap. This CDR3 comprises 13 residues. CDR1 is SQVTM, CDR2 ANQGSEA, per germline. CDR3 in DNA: TGCAGCGTTGAAATAGCAGGGGCCTATGGCTACACCTTC. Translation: CSVEIAGAYGYTF.

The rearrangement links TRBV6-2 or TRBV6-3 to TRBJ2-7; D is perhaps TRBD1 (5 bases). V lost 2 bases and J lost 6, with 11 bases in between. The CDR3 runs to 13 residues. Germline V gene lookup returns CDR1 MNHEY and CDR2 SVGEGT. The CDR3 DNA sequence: TGTGCCAGCAGTTACGGGGCTGACAGCGAGCAGTACGTC. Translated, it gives CASSYGADSEQYV.

For the CDR3, the DNA is TGTGCCAGCAGCGGGGTGGATCCTACCAAAAACATTCAGTACTTC. Translation gives CASSGVDPTKNIQYF. V usage is TRBV5-6 and J usage is TRBJ2-4; D call uncertain. The CDR3 loop spans 15 amino acids. The germline gives CDR1 SGHDT, CDR2 YYEEEE. Trimming removed 4 bases from V and 2 bases from J, with 13 bases in between.